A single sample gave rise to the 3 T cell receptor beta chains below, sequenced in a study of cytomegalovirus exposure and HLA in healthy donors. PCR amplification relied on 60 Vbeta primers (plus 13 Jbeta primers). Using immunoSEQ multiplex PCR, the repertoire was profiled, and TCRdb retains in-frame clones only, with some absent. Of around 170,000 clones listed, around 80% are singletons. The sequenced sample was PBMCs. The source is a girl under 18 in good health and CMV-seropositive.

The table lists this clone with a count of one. In DNA form, the CDR3 reads TGCGCCAGCAGCGGAGTAGAGGGGAGGGTTGAGCAGTTCTTC. Its translation: CASSGVEGRVEQFF. The chain employs TRBV5-1 and TRBJ2-1, with 7 bases identical to TRBD2. After removal of 4 bases from V and 9 bases from J, the junction contained 10 bases not matched to a gene. The CDR3 consists of 14 residues. In germline, CDR1 is SGHRS, CDR2 YFSETQ.

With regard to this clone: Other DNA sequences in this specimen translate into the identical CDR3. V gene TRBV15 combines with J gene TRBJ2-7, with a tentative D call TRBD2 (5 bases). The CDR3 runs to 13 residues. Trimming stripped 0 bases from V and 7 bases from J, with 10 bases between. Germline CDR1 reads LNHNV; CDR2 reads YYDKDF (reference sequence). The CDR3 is CATSRDRGREQYF. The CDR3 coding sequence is TGTGCCACCAGCAGAGATAGAGGGCGGGAGCAGTACTTC.

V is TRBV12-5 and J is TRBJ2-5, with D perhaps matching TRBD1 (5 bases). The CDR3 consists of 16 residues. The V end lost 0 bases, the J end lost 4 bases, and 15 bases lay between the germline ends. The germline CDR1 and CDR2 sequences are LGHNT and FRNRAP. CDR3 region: CASGLVGSERGETQYF. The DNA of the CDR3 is TGTGCTAGTGGTTTGGTCGGGTCTGAAAGGGGAGAGACCCAGTACTTC.